Presented here are 18 T cell receptor beta chains from one specimen sequenced in a study of shared clonotypes between healthy human individuals. CD45RO-negative, CCR7-positively selected cells formed the naive CD8 fraction, excluding terminally differentiated effector memory CD45RA+ cells. Only in-frame clones appear in the TCRdb table, and some are missing; sequencing was by immunoSEQ multiplex PCR. The table includes millions of clones, over 85% detected once. The specimen was naive CD8+ T cells sorted from blood. The receptors stem from a man in his late teens or twenties in good health.

The chain's CDR3 is CASSLGIRGSTTEAFF. The DNA of the CDR3 is TGTGCCAGCAGCTTAGGAATCAGGGGGTCGACGACTGAAGCTTTCTTT. The gene calls are TRBV7-8 and TRBJ1-1; 7 bases are shared with TRBD1. Germline V gene data show CDR1 as SGHVS and CDR2 as FQNEAQ. The V and J ends lost 1 base and 5 bases, in that order; junction bases with no gene match: 10. The CDR3 extends over 16 amino acids.

This chain links TRBV7-9 with TRBJ2-3; D gene unclear. CDR1 and CDR2 from the germline V gene are SEHNR and FQNEAQ (reference sequence). The CDR3 is 16 amino acids. The V end was cut by 5 bases, the J end by 1 base, with 16 bases between. Written as DNA, the CDR3 is TGTGCCAGCAGCCCCGTAAGGCTACCCGGCACAGATACGCAGTATTTT. Its translation: CASSPVRLPGTDTQYF.

This clone was counted once. The genes are TRBV5-4 and TRBJ2-7; tentative D call: TRBD1 (6 bases). CDR1 and CDR2 from the germline V gene are SGHNT and YYREEE (reference sequence). V lost 1 base and J lost 5, with 19 bases in between. There are 16 residues in the CDR3. CDR3 DNA: TGTGCCAGCAGCTTGTCGAGCCGACAGGACACAAACGAGCAGTACTTC. This encodes CASSLSSRQDTNEQYF. Full variable domain (missing parts from reference TRBV5-4 and TRBJ2-7): ETGVTQSPTHLIKTRGQQVTLRCSSQSGHNTVSWYQQALGQGPQFIFQYYREEENGRGNFPPRFSGLQFPNYSSELNVNALELDDSALYLCASSLSSRQDTNEQYFGPGTRLTVT.

The CDR3 DNA reads as TGTGCCAGCAGTACCGGGACAGCCTACGAGCAGTACTTC. Translated: CASSTGTAYEQYF. The chain carries TRBV7-9 and TRBJ2-5, with 7 positions matching TRBD1. Gene TRBJ2-7 matches the end of the DNA better, so the J call may be wrong. The CDR3 is made up of 13 amino acids. Germline V gene sequence: CDR1 SEHNR, CDR2 FQNEAQ (reference sequence).

The chain employs TRBV7-9 and TRBJ2-2, with TRBD1 matching 7 bases. There are 16 residues in the CDR3. Losses at the gene ends were 5 bases for V and 4 bases for J; bases not matched to a gene: 10. Germline CDR1 reads SEHNR; CDR2 reads FQNEAQ (reference sequence). The CDR3 sequence is CASSPPGTDITGELFF. The CDR3 DNA sequence: TGTGCCAGCAGCCCCCCAGGGACAGATATCACCGGGGAGCTGTTTTTT. Supplemented by reference TRBV7-9 and TRBJ2-2, the full variable domain reads DTGVSQNPRHKITKRGQNVTFRCDPISEHNRLYWYRQTLGQGPEFLTYFQNEAQLEKSRLLSDRFSAERPKGSFSTLEIQRTEQGDSAMYLCASSPPGTDITGELFFGEGSRLTVL.

V and J are TRBV9 and TRBJ2-5, with D uncertain. The germline CDR1 and CDR2 sequences are SGDLS and YYNGEE. The V and J ends lost 0 bases and 4 bases respectively, with 10 bases between them. The CDR3 covers 14 residues. Written as DNA, the CDR3 is TGTGCCAGCAGCGTAGAACCTAGTTCAGAGACCCAGTACTTC. Translated: CASSVEPSSETQYF.

This clone was detected once. The V and J genes are TRBV9 and TRBJ2-7; weak D call: TRBD2 (6 bases). The CDR3 length is 13 residues. V shed 8 bases and J shed 1 base, with 13 bases lying between them. The germline gives CDR1 SGDLS, CDR2 YYNGEE. The CDR3 nucleotides read TGTGCCAGTCCGGCGGACTATTCCTACGAGCAGTACTTC. The encoded protein is CASPADYSYEQYF.

This clone was seen a single time. This chain links TRBV19 with TRBJ2-7; perhaps TRBD2 as D (5 bases). The germline V gene has CDR1 LNHDA and CDR2 SQIVND (reference sequence). This CDR3 has 14 amino acids. The germline V and J ends were trimmed by 3 bases and 2 bases, with 11 bases remaining between them. This chain's CDR3 is CASSMREFAYEQYF. CDR3 coding DNA: TGTGCCAGTAGTATGAGGGAATTCGCCTACGAGCAGTACTTC.

The chain combines TRBV5-5 with TRBJ1-4, with D perhaps TRBD1 (5 bases). Germline CDR1 SGHKS, CDR2 YYEKEE (reference sequence). Trimming removed 2 bases from V and 1 base from J, with 9 bases in between. CDR3 length: 15 residues. The CDR3 here is CASSLWGGTNEKLFF. The CDR3 DNA reads TGTGCCAGCAGCTTATGGGGGGGAACTAATGAAAAACTGTTTTTT. The full variable domain, with the rest looked up from reference TRBV5-5 and TRBJ1-4, is DAGVTQSPTHLIKTRGQQVTLRCSPISGHKSVSWYQQVLGQGPQFIFQYYEKEERGRGNFPDRFSARQFPNYSSELNVNALLLGDSALYLCASSLWGGTNEKLFFGSGTQLSVL.

J is TRBJ1-1 and V is TRBV21-1. TRBV21-1 is a pseudogene segment. This CDR3 contains 16 residues. The CDR3 nucleotides are TGTGCCAGCAGTTATCACCTAGCTACACATTCGACTGAAGCTTTCTTT. Translation gives CASSYHLATHSTEAFF.

As concerns this clone: Other DNA sequences in the sample encode the same CDR3. V usage is TRBV7-2 and J usage is TRBJ1-5, with D unclear. The CDR3 has 15 amino acids. From germline, CDR1 is SGHTA and CDR2 FQGNSA. V was cut by 0 bases and J by 0 bases, with 6 bases left in between. CDR3 nucleotide sequence: TGTGCCAGCAGCTTAGCGGTTTATAGCAATCAGCCCCAGCATTTT. Translating gives CASSLAVYSNQPQHF.

The J gene is TRBJ1-1, the V gene TRBV30; D not resolved. The germline V gene encodes CDR1 GTSNPN and CDR2 SVGIG (reference sequence). The germline V and J ends were trimmed by 1 base and 4 bases, with 4 bases remaining between them. The CDR3 covers 11 residues. The DNA of the CDR3 is TGTGCCTGGAGTGACTCCACTGAAGCTTTCTTT. This translates into CAWSDSTEAFF.

The chain has TRBV28 and TRBJ2-7, with D possibly being TRBD1 (6 bases). Deletions cut 6 bases from V and 1 base from J, with 10 bases between. This CDR3 spans 13 amino acids. Germline V CDR1 and CDR2: MDHEN, SYDVKM. Written as DNA, the CDR3 is TGTGCCAGCAGCCCAGGGGAGTCCTACGAGCAGTACTTC. It yields the protein CASSPGESYEQYF.

The CDR3 protein is CASGQGMGAGSNQPQHF. The CDR3 bases are TGTGCCAGCGGCCAGGGTATGGGGGCGGGGAGCAATCAGCCCCAGCATTTT. The chain joins TRBV27 to TRBJ1-5; D perhaps matches TRBD1 (6 bases). With 8 bases removed from V and 1 base from J, the gap between germline ends came to 21 bases. Germline CDR1 is MNHEY and CDR2 is SMNVEV (reference sequence). The CDR3 contains 17 residues.

The rearrangement links TRBV9 to TRBJ1-5; unclear D gene. V lost 3 bases and J 3 bases, leaving 10 bases between the germline ends. Germline V gives CDR1 SGDLS, CDR2 YYNGEE. The CDR3 covers 14 residues. CDR3: CASSGTAHNQPQHF. In DNA form, the CDR3 reads TGTGCCAGCAGCGGGACGGCTCACAATCAGCCCCAGCATTTT. The full variable domain, in which reference TRBV9 and TRBJ1-5 provide the parts outside the CDR3, is DSGVTQTPKHLITATGQRVTLRCSPRSGDLSVYWYQQSLDQGLQFLIQYYNGEERAKGNILERFSAQQFPDLHSELNLSSLELGDSALYFCASSGTAHNQPQHFGDGTRLSIL.

V usage is TRBV30 and J usage is TRBJ2-7, with 12 bases aligning to TRBD2. V shed 3 bases, J shed 7 bases, and the junction held 7 bases outside the gene matches. This CDR3 comprises 14 residues. From germline, CDR1 is GTSNPN and CDR2 SVGIG (reference sequence). CDR3 sequence: CAWRSSGGAQEQYF. DNA of the CDR3: TGTGCCTGGAGATCTAGCGGGGGGGCACAGGAGCAGTACTTC.

V and J are TRBV27 and TRBJ2-7; D remains ambiguous. V dropped 2 bases and J dropped 2 bases, with 10 bases sitting between them. The CDR3 has 14 residues. Germline CDR1 is MNHEY and CDR2 is SMNVEV (reference sequence). The CDR3 is CASSLKGFAYEQYF. CDR3 coding DNA: TGTGCCAGCAGTTTAAAAGGGTTCGCCTACGAGCAGTACTTC.

V and J are TRBV28 and TRBJ2-3; D gene unclear. The ends were cut back, 8 bases at V and 1 base at J, with 16 bases in the middle. The CDR3 extends over 15 amino acids. The germline V gene has CDR1 MDHEN and CDR2 SYDVKM. CDR3 protein: CASWGSLVGTDTQYF. The CDR3 nucleotides read TGTGCCAGCTGGGGTTCTCTCGTTGGCACAGATACGCAGTATTTT.